This entry is about one TCR beta chain. The antigen remains undetermined. Running of the assay took place at deep level. Each subset's genomic DNA was shared equally among a number of immunoSEQ plates. Some clones are missing from TCRdb's copy, which holds only in-frame ones; the method was immunoSEQ multiplex PCR. The sample holds millions of clones, approximately 94% seen once. It was CD45RO-negative cells, positively selected for CCR7, that made up naive CD8 cells, with terminally differentiated effector memory CD45RA+ cells excluded. The sample is drawn from a study of shared clonotypes between healthy human individuals. Across the whole study: The study used three CD4 naive, three CD4 memory, two CD8 naive and one CD8 memory plate per donor. Regarding the study as a whole: The rarefaction results pointed to incomplete sorted-subset sequencing despite large depth.

Trimming removed 3 bases at V and 0 bases at J, with 12 bases between. CDR3 length: 16 amino acids. The germline V gene encodes CDR1 GTSNPN and CDR2 SVGIG (reference sequence). The sequence derives from a man aged 18-30 years in good health. This chain links TRBV30 with TRBJ1-6; no clear D. Sequencing was done on a sample of naive CD8+ T cells sorted from blood. This CDR3 is CAWSALLASYNSPLHF. DNA of the CDR3: TGTGCCTGGAGCGCCCTACTAGCCTCCTATAATTCACCCCTCCACTTT.